Following are 18 T cell receptor beta chains from one sample sequenced in a study of response to subunit inactivated influenza vaccine. TCRdb recomputed calls from the RT-PCR reads with MiXCR, one row per CDR3 protein. Here the sample spans a few hundred thousand distinct CDR3 sequences, less than 15% being singletons. The material was PBMCs from blood, obtained about 11 days after vaccination. These TCRs come from a man aged 45-60 years who received an inactivated influenza vaccine.

CDR3: CASSLRTGTKNSPLHF. The CDR3 DNA reads TGTGCCAGCAGTCTCAGGACAGGGACAAAGAATTCACCCCTCCACTTT. The chain is built from TRBV28 and TRBJ1-6; 8 nucleotides agree with TRBD1. The CDR3 extends over 16 amino acids. Germline-derived CDR1 and CDR2 are MDHEN and SYDVKM. V gave up 5 bases and J gave up 7 bases; unmatched junction bases: 10.

This clonotype was seen only a few times. The chain links TRBV11-2 to TRBJ1-1, with D possibly TRBD1 on 6 matching bases. V was cut by 5 bases and J by 2 bases, with 15 bases left in between. From germline, CDR1 is SGHAT and CDR2 FQNNGV. There are 15 residues in the CDR3. The CDR3 nucleotides read TGTGCCAGCAGCACGGGACATCCGGTTAACACTGAAGCTTTCTTT. Translation gives CASSTGHPVNTEAFF.

V is TRBV6-1 and J is TRBJ1-6; the D gene is possibly TRBD1 (5 bases). The CDR3 contains 14 residues. Per germline, CDR1 MNHNS and CDR2 SASEGT. Trimming removed 6 bases at V and 5 bases at J, with 11 bases between. In nucleotides, the CDR3 is TGTGCCAGCAGGGGGCAGGGCCATAATTCACCCCTCCACTTT. The encoded protein is CASRGQGHNSPLHF.

This clonotype came up a few times. This chain uses TRBV11-2 with TRBJ2-2; perhaps TRBD1 as D (5 bases). The V end lost 5 bases, the J end lost 0 bases, and 7 bases lay between the germline ends. CDR3 size: 14 residues. Looked up from germline, CDR1 is SGHAT and CDR2 is FQNNGV. The CDR3 sequence is CASSGATNTGELFF. DNA of the CDR3: TGTGCCAGCAGCGGGGCTACGAACACCGGGGAGCTGTTTTTT.

This clonotype has ten or more counts. The J gene is TRBJ1-1, the V gene TRBV5-1; D unresolved. This CDR3 spans 15 amino acids. CDR1 is SGHRS and CDR2 is YFSETQ in the germline V gene. V gave up 2 bases and J gave up 0 bases, with 11 bases separating them. The CDR3 sequence: CASSFDPAVNTEAFF. DNA for the CDR3: TGCGCCAGCAGCTTTGACCCCGCAGTGAACACTGAAGCTTTCTTT.

This chain connects TRBV6-2 or TRBV6-3 to TRBJ2-3, with 12 positions matching TRBD2. Germline CDR1 MNHEY, CDR2 SVGEGT. This CDR3 has 17 amino acids. V shed 0 bases, J shed 3 bases, and the junction held 4 bases outside the gene matches. The CDR3 region has the DNA TGTGCCAGCAGTTACTCGACTAGCGGGGGAACGACAGATACGCAGTATTTT. Its protein is CASSYSTSGGTTDTQYF.

The genes are TRBV4-3 and TRBJ2-1, with D maybe TRBD2 (5 bases). Between the trimmed V and J ends, which lost 3 bases and 0 bases, there was a span of 15 bases. Germline lookup yields CDR1 LGHNA and CDR2 YSLEER. The CDR3 totals 17 residues. The CDR3 nucleotides are TGCGCCAGCAGCCATACGGCGGGCAAGACCTCCTACAATGAGCAGTTCTTC. Amino acid sequence: CASSHTAGKTSYNEQFF.

This chain joins TRBV11-2 and TRBJ2-7; D may be TRBD2 (5 bases). CDR1 SGHAT and CDR2 FQNNGV come from the germline V gene. V was shortened by 4 bases and J by 1 base, with 11 bases between the two germline ends. The CDR3 spans 14 residues. CDR3 protein: CASSSYRESYEQYF. In DNA form, the CDR3 reads TGTGCCAGCAGCTCCTACCGGGAATCCTACGAGCAGTACTTC.

The chain joins TRBV18 to TRBJ2-5, with 7 bases that match TRBD1. This CDR3 comprises 14 residues. Per germline, CDR1 KGHSH and CDR2 LQKENI. Trimming at V came to 3 bases and at J to 3 bases, leaving 4 bases not matched to a gene. As DNA, the CDR3 is TGTGCCAGCTCACCCAGGGACAGCAAAGAGACCCAGTACTTC. Residues: CASSPRDSKETQYF.

DNA of the CDR3: TGTGCCAGCAGCTCCGTCGGGTCCTATGGCTACACCTTC. This gives the protein CASSSVGSYGYTF. The chain joins TRBV7-8 to TRBJ1-2; the D is unclear. The V end was cut by 4 bases, the J end by 4 bases, with 10 bases between. CDR3 size: 13 residues. From germline, CDR1 is SGHVS and CDR2 FQNEAQ.

V and J are TRBV4-2 and TRBJ1-6; TRBD1 agrees at 7 bases. The CDR3 is 15 amino acids. J lost 7 bases, V lost 0 bases, and 3 bases had no gene match. Looked up from germline, CDR1 is LGHNA and CDR2 is YNFKEQ. CDR3 loop: CASSQDAGGNSPLHF. Here the CDR3 DNA reads TGTGCCAGCAGCCAAGATGCAGGGGGAAATTCACCCCTCCACTTT.

The sample holds a few counts of this clonotype. V usage is TRBV7-9 and J usage is TRBJ1-1, with TRBD1 identical over 7 bases. V was pared by 5 bases and J by 2 bases, with 8 bases of the junction left unmatched. The CDR3 is 15 amino acids. The germline gives CDR1 SEHNR, CDR2 FQNEAQ (reference sequence). The CDR3 is CASSAATGRNTEAFF. CDR3 nucleotide sequence: TGTGCCAGCAGCGCGGCGACAGGGCGCAACACTGAAGCTTTCTTT.

This rearrangement joins TRBV5-1 to TRBJ2-7; D is perhaps TRBD1 (6 bases). Germline loops: CDR1 SGHRS, CDR2 YFSETQ. Trimming cost V 2 bases and J 7 bases, with 13 bases left between them. The CDR3 length is 13 residues. The CDR3 loop reads CASSFSRGWEQYF. DNA for the CDR3: TGCGCCAGCAGCTTCTCCAGGGGCTGGGAGCAGTACTTC.

This clonotype has just a few counts. The chain has TRBV18 and TRBJ2-1; the D gene is possibly TRBD2 (6 bases). The V end was cut by 2 bases, the J end by 3 bases, with 17 bases between. Germline V gene lookup returns CDR1 KGHSH and CDR2 LQKENI. This CDR3 is 17 amino acids long. The DNA of the CDR3 is TGTGCCAGCTCACCAGAGTGGGGGTCTAGCGTCTACAATGAGCAGTTCTTC. It specifies CASSPEWGSSVYNEQFF.

The sample holds a few counts of this clonotype. CDR3: CAISSAPDSGELFF. Written as DNA, the CDR3 is TGTGCCATCAGCTCAGCTCCGGACTCCGGGGAGCTGTTTTTT. The V gene is TRBV10-3, the J gene TRBJ2-2; tentative D call: TRBD2 (5 bases). The CDR3 spans 14 residues. From germline, CDR1 is ENHRY and CDR2 SYGVKD. V was shortened by 6 bases and J by 6 bases, with 14 bases between the two germline ends.

V gene TRBV5-1 combines with J gene TRBJ2-5; TRBD2 agrees at 8 bases. V was clipped by 4 bases and J by 4 bases; unmatched bases: 6. This CDR3 spans 14 amino acids. Germline V CDR1 and CDR2: SGHRS, YFSETQ. The chain's CDR3 is CASSGPAGAETQYF. The CDR3 DNA reads TGCGCCAGCAGCGGACCAGCGGGAGCAGAGACCCAGTACTTC.

This clonotype was seen only a few times. This chain connects TRBV4-2 to TRBJ1-2, with D unresolved. Germline V gene lookup returns CDR1 LGHNA and CDR2 YNFKEQ. Trimming took 8 bases from V and 8 from J, leaving 12 bases between them. CDR3 length: 11 residues. CDR3: CASGVGLGYTF. CDR3 sequence (DNA): TGTGCCAGCGGGGTCGGGCTCGGCTACACCTTC.

This clonotype was recorded a few times. The rearrangement uses TRBV2 and TRBJ2-1, with D maybe TRBD1 (6 bases). Per germline, CDR1 SNHLY and CDR2 FYNNEI. The CDR3 has 15 residues. V dropped 8 bases and J dropped 7 bases, with 21 bases sitting between them. CDR3 nucleotide sequence: TGTGCCAGCCGGTTAGGGGATCACCAGGGGAATGAGCAGTTCTTC. This encodes CASRLGDHQGNEQFF.